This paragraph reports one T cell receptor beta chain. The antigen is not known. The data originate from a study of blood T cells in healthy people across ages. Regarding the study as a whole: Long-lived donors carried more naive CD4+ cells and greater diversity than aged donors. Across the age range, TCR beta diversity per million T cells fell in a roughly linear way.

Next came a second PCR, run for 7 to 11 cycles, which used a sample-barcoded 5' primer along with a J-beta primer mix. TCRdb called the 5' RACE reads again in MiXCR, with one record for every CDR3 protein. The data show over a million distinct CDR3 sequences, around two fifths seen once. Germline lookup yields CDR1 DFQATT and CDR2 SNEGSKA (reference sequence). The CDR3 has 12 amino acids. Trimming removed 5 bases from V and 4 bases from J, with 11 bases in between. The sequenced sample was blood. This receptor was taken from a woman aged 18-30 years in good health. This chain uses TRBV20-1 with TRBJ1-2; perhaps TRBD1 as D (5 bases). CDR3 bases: TGCAGTGCTGCCGACAGTAGCTATGGCTACACCTTC. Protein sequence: CSAADSSYGYTF.